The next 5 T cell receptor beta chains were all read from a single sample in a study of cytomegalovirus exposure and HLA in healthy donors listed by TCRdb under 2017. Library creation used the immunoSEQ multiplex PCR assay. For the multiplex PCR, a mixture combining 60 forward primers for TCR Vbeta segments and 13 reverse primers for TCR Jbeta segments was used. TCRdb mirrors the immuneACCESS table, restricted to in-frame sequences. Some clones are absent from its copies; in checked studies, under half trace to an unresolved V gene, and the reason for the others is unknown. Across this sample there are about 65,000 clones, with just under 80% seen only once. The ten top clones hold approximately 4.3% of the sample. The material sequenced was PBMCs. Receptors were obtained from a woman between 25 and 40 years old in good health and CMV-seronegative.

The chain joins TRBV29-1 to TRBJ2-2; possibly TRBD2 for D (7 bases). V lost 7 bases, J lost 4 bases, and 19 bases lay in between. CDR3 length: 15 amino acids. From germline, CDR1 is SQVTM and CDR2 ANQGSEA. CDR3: CSAMGHGGPTGELFF. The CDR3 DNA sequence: TGCAGCGCCATGGGGCACGGGGGGCCCACCGGGGAGCTGTTTTTT.

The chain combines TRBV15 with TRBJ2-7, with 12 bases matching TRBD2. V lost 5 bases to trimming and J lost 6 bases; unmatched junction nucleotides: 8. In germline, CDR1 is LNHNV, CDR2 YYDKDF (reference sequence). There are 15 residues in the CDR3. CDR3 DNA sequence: TGTGCCACCAGCGCAAGGACTAGCGGGGAGGGCGAGCAGTACTTC. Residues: CATSARTSGEGEQYF. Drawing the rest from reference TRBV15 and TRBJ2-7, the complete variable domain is DAMVIQNPRYQVTQFGKPVTLSCSQTLNHNVMYWYQQKSSQAPKLLFHYYDKDFNNEADTPDNFQSRRPNTSFCFLDIRSPGLGDTAMYLCATSARTSGEGEQYFGPGTRLTVT.

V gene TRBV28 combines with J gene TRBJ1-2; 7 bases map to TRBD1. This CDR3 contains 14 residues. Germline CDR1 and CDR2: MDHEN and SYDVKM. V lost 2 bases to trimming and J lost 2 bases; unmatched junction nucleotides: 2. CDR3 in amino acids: CASSLQGENYGYTF. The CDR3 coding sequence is TGTGCCAGCAGTTTACAGGGGGAAAACTATGGCTACACCTTC.

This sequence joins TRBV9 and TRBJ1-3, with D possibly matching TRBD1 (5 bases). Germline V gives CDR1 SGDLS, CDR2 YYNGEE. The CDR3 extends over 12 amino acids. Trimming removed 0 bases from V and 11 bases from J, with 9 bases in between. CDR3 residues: CASSVEDTAIYF. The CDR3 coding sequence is TGTGCCAGCAGCGTAGAGGACACGGCCATATATTTT.

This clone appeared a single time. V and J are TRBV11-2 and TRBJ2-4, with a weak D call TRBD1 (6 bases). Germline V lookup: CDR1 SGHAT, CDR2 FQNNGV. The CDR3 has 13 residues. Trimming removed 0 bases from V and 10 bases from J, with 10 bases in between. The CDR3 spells CASSLDDRTIQYF. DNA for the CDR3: TGTGCCAGCAGCTTAGACGACAGGACGATTCAGTACTTC.